Included here is one TCR beta chain sequence, with context. The V and J ends lost 2 bases and 0 bases, in that order; junction bases with no gene match: 4. Germline CDR1 and CDR2: SGHRS and YFSETQ. The CDR3 extends over 15 amino acids. The data originate from a study of blood T cell repertoires in COVID-19. Overall study context: COVID-19 samples from acute and convalescent phases originated in the United States, Italy and Spain. The cDNA or gDNA used as material had been derived from T cells, B-cell-depleted T cells, or PBMCs.

TCRdb keeps only in-frame clones here, not all; method: immunoSEQ multiplex PCR. The table lists under 200,000 clones, about 85% of them singletons. Assignments of participants to cohorts depended upon their own reported clinical history. The chain uses TRBV5-1 and TRBJ1-1, with 7 bases fitting TRBD1. This clonotype was obtained from a woman aged 40 to 49 with acute COVID-19. Sequencing was carried out using PBMCs or T cells enriched from blood (not recorded which). CDR3 protein: CASSLSGGLNTEAFF. The CDR3 DNA reads as TGCGCCAGCAGCTTATCAGGGGGACTGAACACTGAAGCTTTCTTT.